This TCR beta chain was profiled in a study of cytomegalovirus exposure and HLA in healthy donors. Germline CDR1 is MDHEN and CDR2 is SYDVKM. The CDR3 extends over 14 amino acids. Trimming took 5 bases from V and 1 from J; bases not matched to a gene: 3. PCR involved 60 Vbeta and 13 Jbeta primers. Measured with immunoSEQ multiplex PCR; TCRdb has only the in-frame clones, and not every one. Of fewer than 95,000 clones in the sample, roughly 85% are singletons; the top ten hold 7.4%. The rearrangement joins TRBV28 to TRBJ1-2; 8 positions agree with TRBD1. Sequencing was carried out using PBMCs. This clonotype was sampled from a man aged 35 to 55 in good health and CMV-seropositive. CDR3 sequence (DNA): TGTGCCAGCAGTGGGGACAGGAATAACTATGGCTACACCTTC. Protein sequence: CASSGDRNNYGYTF.